This is a list of T cell receptor beta chains from one sample in a study of blood T cell repertoires in COVID-19. Measured with immunoSEQ multiplex PCR; TCRdb has only the in-frame clones, and not every one. The sample shows around 68,000 clones, around 83% of them seen only once. The material sequenced was peripheral blood. The origin of the receptors is a human donor in a cohort sampled during active COVID-19. The CDR3 runs from the conserved cysteine through the conserved F or W. D genes are given only for firm matches. The size field is filled for only some rows; it gives once, few, many or a size class.

J gene	D gene	V gene	clone size	CDR3 protein	CDR3 DNA
TRBJ1-6	.	TRBV28	.	CASGGQINSPLHF	TGTGCCAGCGGTGGACAAATCAATTCACCCCTCCACTTT
TRBJ2-3	.	TRBV6-5	.	CASSLEETVGPDTQYF	TGTGCCAGCAGTTTAGAAGAGACCGTGGGGCCAGATACGCAGTATTTT
TRBJ2-1	TRBD2	TRBV5-5	.	CASSLGLAGASYNEQFF	TGTGCCAGCAGCTTGGGTCTAGCGGGGGCTTCCTACAATGAGCAGTTCTTC
TRBJ2-1	.	TRBV28	once	CASSFLAGSYNEQFF	TGTGCCAGCAGTTTTCTGGCGGGGTCCTACAATGAGCAGTTCTTC
TRBJ1-1	TRBD1	TRBV5-1	.	CASSSDRGNIMNTEAFF	TGCGCCAGCAGCTCGGACAGGGGGAACATCATGAACACTGAAGCTTTCTTT
TRBJ1-1	TRBD1	TRBV19	.	CASSMDRVATEAFF	TGTGCCAGTAGTATGGACAGGGTGGCCACTGAAGCTTTCTTT
TRBJ1-2	.	TRBV24-1	.	CATSLREANYGYTF	TGTGCCACCAGCCTCAGGGAAGCTAACTATGGCTACACCTTC
TRBJ2-6	.	TRBV19	.	CASSIAGSGANVLTF	TGTGCCAGTAGTATAGCAGGGTCTGGGGCCAACGTCCTGACTTTC
TRBJ2-3	TRBD1	TRBV27	.	CASSSYRGRENTQYF	TGTGCCAGCAGTTCATACAGGGGTAGAGAGAATACGCAGTATTTT
TRBJ2-1	.	TRBV11-2	.	CASRSTGAGKQFF	TGTGCCAGCAGATCTACAGGGGCGGGGAAGCAGTTCTTC
TRBJ1-2	.	TRBV30	.	CAWSVPGGQGGYTF	TGTGCCTGGAGCGTCCCCGGGGGGCAGGGGGGCTACACCTTC
TRBJ1-1	.	TRBV4-1	.	CASSQGQENTEAFF	TGCGCCAGCAGCCAAGGGCAGGAGAACACTGAAGCTTTCTTT
TRBJ2-2	TRBD1	TRBV29-1	.	CSAVQGARTGELFF	TGCAGCGCCGTACAGGGGGCGCGGACCGGGGAGCTGTTTTTT
TRBJ1-2	.	TRBV28	.	CASLRDYGYTF	TGTGCCAGCCTCCGGGACTATGGCTACACCTTC
TRBJ1-2	.	TRBV12-5	.	CASGLVAGRDGYTF	TGTGCTAGTGGTTTGGTAGCGGGGAGGGATGGCTACACCTTC
TRBJ1-2	.	TRBV7-2	few	CASSSRRDFYGYTF	TGTGCCAGCAGCTCCCGACGGGACTTCTATGGCTACACCTTC
TRBJ2-3	TRBD2	TRBV28	.	CASSPGGAVDTQYF	TGTGCCAGCAGCCCCGGGGGGGCCGTAGATACGCAGTATTTT
TRBJ1-2	.	TRBV19	.	CASSGAGPIVYGYTF	TGTGCCAGTAGTGGAGCGGGCCCCATTGTCTATGGCTACACCTTC
TRBJ2-2	.	TRBV11-2	.	CASSLGQSTGELFF	TGTGCCAGCAGCTTAGGACAGAGCACCGGGGAGCTGTTTTTT
TRBJ1-2	TRBD1	TRBV6-5	.	CASTGDSNRLSGYTF	TGTGCCAGCACTGGGGACAGCAATCGATTATCTGGCTACACCTTC
TRBJ1-4	.	TRBV3-1/TRBV3-2	.	CASSLKRAINEKLFF	TGTGCCAGCAGCTTAAAAAGAGCTATTAATGAAAAACTGTTTTTT
TRBJ2-2	.	TRBV14	.	CASSQDALWTGELFF	TGTGCCAGCAGCCAAGATGCGCTATGGACCGGGGAGCTGTTTTTT
TRBJ1-2	.	TRBV5-4	.	CASRPRRDYGYTF	TGTGCCAGCAGACCGAGGAGGGACTATGGCTACACCTTC
TRBJ1-6	TRBD1	TRBV6-6	.	CASRVGQGSNSPLHF	TGTGCCAGCAGAGTAGGACAGGGGAGCAATTCACCCCTCCACTTT
TRBJ2-5	TRBD2	TRBV7-9	once	CASSLGRSASGLQETQYF	TGTGCCAGCAGCTTAGGGCGATCGGCTAGCGGGTTACAAGAGACCCAGTACTTC